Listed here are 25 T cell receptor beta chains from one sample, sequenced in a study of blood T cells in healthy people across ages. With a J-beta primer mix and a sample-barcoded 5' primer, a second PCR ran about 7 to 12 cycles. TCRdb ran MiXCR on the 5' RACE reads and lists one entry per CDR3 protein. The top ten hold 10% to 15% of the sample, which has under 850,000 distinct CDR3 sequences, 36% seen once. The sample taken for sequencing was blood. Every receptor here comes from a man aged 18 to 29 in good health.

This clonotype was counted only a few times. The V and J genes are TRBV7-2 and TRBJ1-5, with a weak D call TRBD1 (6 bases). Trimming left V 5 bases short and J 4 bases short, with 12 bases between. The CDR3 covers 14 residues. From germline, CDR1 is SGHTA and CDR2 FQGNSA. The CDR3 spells CASSPEGGNQPQHF. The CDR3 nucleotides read TGTGCCAGCAGCCCAGAAGGGGGGAATCAGCCCCAGCATTTT.

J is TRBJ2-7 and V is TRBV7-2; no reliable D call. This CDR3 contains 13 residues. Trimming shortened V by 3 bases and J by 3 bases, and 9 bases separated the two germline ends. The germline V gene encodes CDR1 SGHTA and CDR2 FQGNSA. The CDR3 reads CASSFRPDYEQYF. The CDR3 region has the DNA TGTGCCAGCAGCTTCAGACCAGACTACGAGCAGTACTTC.

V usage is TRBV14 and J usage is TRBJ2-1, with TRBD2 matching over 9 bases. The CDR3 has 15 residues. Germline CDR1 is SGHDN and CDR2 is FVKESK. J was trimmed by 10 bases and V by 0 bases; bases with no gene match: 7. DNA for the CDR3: TGTGCCAGCAGCCAAGAGCGGGGGGGCTTCAGGGAGCAGTTCTTC. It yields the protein CASSQERGGFREQFF.

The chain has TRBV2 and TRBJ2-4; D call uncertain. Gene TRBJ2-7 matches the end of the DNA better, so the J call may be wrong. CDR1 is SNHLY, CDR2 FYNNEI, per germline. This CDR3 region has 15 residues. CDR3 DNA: TGTGCCAGCAGTGCGGGCAGGAGAACTTCTTACGAGCAGTACTTC. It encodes CASSAGRRTSYEQYF.

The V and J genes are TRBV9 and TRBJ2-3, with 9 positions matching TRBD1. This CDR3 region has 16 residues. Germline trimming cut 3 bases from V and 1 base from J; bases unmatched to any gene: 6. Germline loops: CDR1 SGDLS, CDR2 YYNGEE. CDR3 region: CASSAGGTGRTDTQYF. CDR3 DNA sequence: TGTGCCAGCAGCGCCGGCGGGACAGGGCGCACAGATACGCAGTATTTT.

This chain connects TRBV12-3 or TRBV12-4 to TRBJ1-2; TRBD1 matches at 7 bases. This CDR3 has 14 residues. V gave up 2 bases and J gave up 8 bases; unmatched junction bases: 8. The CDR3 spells CASSLRGGADGYTF. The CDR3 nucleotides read TGTGCCAGCAGTTTAAGAGGGGGCGCAGACGGCTACACCTTC.

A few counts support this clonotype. CDR3 protein: CASSIGRDEQYF. The CDR3 DNA sequence: TGTGCCAGCAGTATCGGCCGGGATGAGCAGTACTTC. The chain couples TRBV27 to TRBJ2-7; D perhaps matches TRBD2 (5 bases). Germline CDR1 and CDR2: MNHEY and SMNVEV (reference sequence). There are 12 residues in the CDR3. The V gene lost 5 bases and the J gene lost 7 bases, with 12 bases spanning the gap.

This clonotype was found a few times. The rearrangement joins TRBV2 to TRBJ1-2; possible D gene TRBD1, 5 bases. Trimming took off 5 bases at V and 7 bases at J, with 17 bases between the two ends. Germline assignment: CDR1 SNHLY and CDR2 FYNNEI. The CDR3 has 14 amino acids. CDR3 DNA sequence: TGTGCCAGCAGTCCGGAGGGGATTGCGCGTGGCTACACCTTC. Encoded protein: CASSPEGIARGYTF.

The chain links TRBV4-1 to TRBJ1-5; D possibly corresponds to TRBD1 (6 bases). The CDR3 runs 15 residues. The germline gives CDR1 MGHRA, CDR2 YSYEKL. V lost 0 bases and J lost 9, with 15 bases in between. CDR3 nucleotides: TGCGCCAGCAGCCAAGATTTGACAGGACGTGGGCCCCAGCATTTT. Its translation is CASSQDLTGRGPQHF.

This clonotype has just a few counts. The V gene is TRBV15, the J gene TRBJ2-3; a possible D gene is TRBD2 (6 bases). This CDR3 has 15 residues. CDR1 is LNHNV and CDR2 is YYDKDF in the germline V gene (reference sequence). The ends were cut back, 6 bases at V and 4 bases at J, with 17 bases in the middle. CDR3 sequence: CATSTTGGPPDTQYF. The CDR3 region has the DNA TGTGCCACCAGTACCACCGGGGGTCCCCCAGATACGCAGTATTTT.

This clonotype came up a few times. CDR3 in DNA: TGTGCCAGCAGTAAAGACAGGGGATCGGGCACTGAAGCTTTCTTT. Protein sequence: CASSKDRGSGTEAFF. The V gene is TRBV2, the J gene TRBJ1-1, with 8 bases that match TRBD1. V gave up 5 bases and J gave up 4 bases; unmatched junction bases: 9. CDR1 is SNHLY and CDR2 is FYNNEI in the germline V gene. The CDR3 consists of 15 residues.

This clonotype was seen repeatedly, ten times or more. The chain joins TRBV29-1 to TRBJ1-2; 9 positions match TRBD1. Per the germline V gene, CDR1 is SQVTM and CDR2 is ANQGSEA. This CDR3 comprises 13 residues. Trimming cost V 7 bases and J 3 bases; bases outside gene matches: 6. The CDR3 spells CSAYRDRDYGYTF. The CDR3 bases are TGCAGCGCCTACCGGGACAGGGACTATGGCTACACCTTC.

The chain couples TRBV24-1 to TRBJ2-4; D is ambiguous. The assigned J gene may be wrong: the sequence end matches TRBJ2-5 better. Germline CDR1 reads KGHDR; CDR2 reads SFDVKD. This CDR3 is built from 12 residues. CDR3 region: CATSDFVETQYF. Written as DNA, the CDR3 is TGTGCCACCAGTGATTTTGTGGAGACCCAGTACTTC.

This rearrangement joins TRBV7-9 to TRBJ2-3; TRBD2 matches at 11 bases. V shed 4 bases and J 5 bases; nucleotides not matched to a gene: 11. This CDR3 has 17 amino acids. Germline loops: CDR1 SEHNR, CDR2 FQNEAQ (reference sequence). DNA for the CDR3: TGTGCCAGCAGCTCCGATCATAGCGGGGGGGCTAGAGATACGCAGTATTTT. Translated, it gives CASSSDHSGGARDTQYF.

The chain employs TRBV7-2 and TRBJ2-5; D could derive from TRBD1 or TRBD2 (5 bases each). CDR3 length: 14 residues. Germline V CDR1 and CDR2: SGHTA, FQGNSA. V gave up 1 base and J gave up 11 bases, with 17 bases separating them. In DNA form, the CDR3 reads TGTGCCAGCAGCTTAGACGGGGCAGGGCGTGAGCAGTACTTC. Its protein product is CASSLDGAGREQYF.

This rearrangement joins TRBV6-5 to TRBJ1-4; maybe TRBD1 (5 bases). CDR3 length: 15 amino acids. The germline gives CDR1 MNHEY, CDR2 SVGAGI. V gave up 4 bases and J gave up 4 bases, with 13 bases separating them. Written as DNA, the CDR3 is TGTGCCAGCAGTTCATCGACAGAAGATAATGAAAAACTGTTTTTT. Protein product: CASSSSTEDNEKLFF.

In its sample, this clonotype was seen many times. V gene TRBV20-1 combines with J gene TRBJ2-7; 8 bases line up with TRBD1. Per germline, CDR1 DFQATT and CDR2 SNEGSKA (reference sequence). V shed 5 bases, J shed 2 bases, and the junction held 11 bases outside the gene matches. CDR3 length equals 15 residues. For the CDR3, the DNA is TGCAGTGCTGGACAGGGAAACGAACCTCCCTACGAGCAGTACTTC. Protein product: CSAGQGNEPPYEQYF.

CDR3 DNA: TGTGCCACCCGTCATTCGCAGAGATCTCAAGCTTTCTTT. The encoded protein is CATRHSQRSQAFF. V gene TRBV24-1 combines with J gene TRBJ1-1; no clear D. Deletions cut 9 bases from V and 9 bases from J, with 19 bases between. This CDR3 has 13 residues. Germline assignment: CDR1 KGHDR and CDR2 SFDVKD.

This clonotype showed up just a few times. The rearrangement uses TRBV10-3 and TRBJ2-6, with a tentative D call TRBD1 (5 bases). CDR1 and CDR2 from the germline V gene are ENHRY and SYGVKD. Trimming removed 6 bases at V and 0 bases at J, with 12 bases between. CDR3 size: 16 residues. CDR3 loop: CAIRDTSDSGANVLTF. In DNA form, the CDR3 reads TGTGCCATCAGGGACACCTCAGACTCTGGGGCCAACGTCCTGACTTTC.

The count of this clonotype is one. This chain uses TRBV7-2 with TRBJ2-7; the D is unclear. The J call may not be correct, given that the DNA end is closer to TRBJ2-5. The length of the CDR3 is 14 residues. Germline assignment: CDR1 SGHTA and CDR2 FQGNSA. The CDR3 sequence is CASSLESRGETQYF. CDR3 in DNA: TGTGCCAGCAGCTTAGAATCGCGTGGAGAGACCCAGTACTTC.

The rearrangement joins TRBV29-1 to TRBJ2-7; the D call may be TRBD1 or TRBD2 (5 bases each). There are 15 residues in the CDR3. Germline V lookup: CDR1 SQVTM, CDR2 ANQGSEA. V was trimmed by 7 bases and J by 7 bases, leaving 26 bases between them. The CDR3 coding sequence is TGCAGCGGCCGGCGAGCAGGGAGTTCCTACAATGAGCAGTACTTC. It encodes CSGRRAGSSYNEQYF.

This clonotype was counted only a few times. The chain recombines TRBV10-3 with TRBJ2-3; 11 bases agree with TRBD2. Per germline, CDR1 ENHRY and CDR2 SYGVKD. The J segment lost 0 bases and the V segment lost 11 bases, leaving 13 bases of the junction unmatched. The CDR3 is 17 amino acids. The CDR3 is CAARGSGGAHSTDTQYF. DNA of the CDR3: TGTGCCGCACGAGGTAGCGGGGGGGCCCATAGCACAGATACGCAGTATTTT.

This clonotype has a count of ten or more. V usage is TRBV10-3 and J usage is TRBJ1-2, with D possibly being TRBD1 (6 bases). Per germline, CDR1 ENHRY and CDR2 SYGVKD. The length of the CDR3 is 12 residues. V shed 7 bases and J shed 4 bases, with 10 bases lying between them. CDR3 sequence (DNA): TGTGCCATCACCTCGGGGGCCTATGGCTACACCTTC. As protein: CAITSGAYGYTF.

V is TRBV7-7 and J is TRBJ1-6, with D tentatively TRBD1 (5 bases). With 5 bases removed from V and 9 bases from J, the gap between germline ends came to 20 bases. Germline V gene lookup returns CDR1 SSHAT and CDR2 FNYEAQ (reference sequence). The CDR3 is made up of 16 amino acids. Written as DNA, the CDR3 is TGTGCCAGCAGCCTTCGGGGGAGTGAATTCGGTTCACCCCTCCACTTT. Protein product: CASSLRGSEFGSPLHF.

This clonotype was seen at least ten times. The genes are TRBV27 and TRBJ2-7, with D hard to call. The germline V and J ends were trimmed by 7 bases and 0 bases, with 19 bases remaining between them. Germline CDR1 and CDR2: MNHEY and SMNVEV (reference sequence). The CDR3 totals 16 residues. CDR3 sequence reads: CASIGLGRWSSYEQYF. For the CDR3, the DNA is TGTGCCAGCATTGGTCTCGGCAGATGGAGCTCCTACGAGCAGTACTTC.